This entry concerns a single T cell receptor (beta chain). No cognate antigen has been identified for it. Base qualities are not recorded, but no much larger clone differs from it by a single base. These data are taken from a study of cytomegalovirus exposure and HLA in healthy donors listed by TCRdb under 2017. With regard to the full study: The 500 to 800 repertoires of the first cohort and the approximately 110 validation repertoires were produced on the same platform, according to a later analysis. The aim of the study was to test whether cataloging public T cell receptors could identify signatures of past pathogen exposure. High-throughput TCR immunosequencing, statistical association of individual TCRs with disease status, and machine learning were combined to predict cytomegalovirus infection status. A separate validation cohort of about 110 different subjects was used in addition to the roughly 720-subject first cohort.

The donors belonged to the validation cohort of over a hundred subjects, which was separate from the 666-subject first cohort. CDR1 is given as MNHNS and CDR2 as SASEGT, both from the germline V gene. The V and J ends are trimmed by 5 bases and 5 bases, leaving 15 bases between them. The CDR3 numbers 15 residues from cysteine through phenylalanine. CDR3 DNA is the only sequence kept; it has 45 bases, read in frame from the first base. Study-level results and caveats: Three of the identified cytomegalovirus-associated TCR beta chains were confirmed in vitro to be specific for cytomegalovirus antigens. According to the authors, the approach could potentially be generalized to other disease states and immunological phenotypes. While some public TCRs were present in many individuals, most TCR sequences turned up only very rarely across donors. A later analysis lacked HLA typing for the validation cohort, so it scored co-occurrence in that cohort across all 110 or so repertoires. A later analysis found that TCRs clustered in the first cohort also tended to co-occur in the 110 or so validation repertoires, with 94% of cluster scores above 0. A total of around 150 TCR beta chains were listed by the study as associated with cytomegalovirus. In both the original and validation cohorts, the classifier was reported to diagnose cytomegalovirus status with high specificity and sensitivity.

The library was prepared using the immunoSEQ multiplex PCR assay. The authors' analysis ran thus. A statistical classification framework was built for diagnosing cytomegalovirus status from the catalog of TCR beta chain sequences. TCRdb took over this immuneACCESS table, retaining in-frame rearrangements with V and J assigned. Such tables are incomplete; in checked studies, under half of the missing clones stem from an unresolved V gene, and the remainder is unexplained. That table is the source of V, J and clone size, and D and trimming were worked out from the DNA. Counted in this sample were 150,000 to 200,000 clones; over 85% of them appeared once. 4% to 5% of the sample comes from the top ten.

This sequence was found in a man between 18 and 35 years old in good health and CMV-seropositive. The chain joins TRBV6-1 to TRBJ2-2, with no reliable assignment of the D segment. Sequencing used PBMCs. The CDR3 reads CASSPRRGGTGELFF. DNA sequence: TGTGCCAGCAGTCCCCGGAGAGGTGGTACCGGGGAGCTGTTTTTT.